The clone carrying this T cell receptor (beta chain) is categorized as medium-sized. Sequencing used immunoSEQ multiplex PCR; TCRdb keeps in-frame clones, though not all of them. The sample records about 30,000 clones, 74% being singletons. This entry is derived from a study of early stage breast cancer tumors. Sequenced sample: breast tumor tissue. The receptor comes from a person aged 25 to 39 with breast cancer.

CDR3 DNA sequence: TGTGCCAGCAGTTACAACACCGGGGAGCTGTTTTTT. This translates into CASSYNTGELFF. The chain carries TRBV6-5 and TRBJ2-2; D is uncertain. The germline CDR1 and CDR2 sequences are MNHEY and SVGAGI. The CDR3 covers 12 residues. Trimming stripped 2 bases from V and 2 bases from J, with 0 bases between.